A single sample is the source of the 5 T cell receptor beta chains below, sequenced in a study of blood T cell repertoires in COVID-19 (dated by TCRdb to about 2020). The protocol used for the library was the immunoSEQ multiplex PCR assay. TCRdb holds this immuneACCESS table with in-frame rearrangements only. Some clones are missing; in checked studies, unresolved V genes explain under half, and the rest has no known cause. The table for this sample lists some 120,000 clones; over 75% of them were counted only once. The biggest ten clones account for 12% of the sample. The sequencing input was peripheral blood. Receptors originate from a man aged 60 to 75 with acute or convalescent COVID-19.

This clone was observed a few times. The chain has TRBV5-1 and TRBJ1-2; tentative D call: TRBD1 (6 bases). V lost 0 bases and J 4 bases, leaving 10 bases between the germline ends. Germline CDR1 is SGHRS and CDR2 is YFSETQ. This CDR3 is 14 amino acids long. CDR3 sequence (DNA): TGCGCCAGCAGCTTGGGACAGGAAGCCTATGGCTACACCTTC. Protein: CASSLGQEAYGYTF. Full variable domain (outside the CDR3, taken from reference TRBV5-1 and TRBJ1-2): KAGVTQTPRYLIKTRGQQVTLSCSPISGHRSVSWYQQTPGQGLQFLFEYFSETQRNKGNFPGRFSGRQFSNSRSEMNVSTLELGDSALYLCASSLGQEAYGYTFGSGTRLTVV.

In DNA form, the CDR3 reads TGTGCCAGCTCCCTGGGAGAGGTGGGTTATAATTCACCCCTCCACTTT. It translates to CASSLGEVGYNSPLHF. V gene TRBV2 combines with J gene TRBJ1-6; D call uncertain. Germline assignment: CDR1 SNHLY and CDR2 FYNNEI. V gave up 8 bases and J gave up 4 bases, with 18 bases separating them. The CDR3 has 16 residues.

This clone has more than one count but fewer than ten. The DNA for the CDR3 is TGTGCCAGCAGTGAAGCGCTAACAGGGCGGGTCGTTTCTGAAAAACTGTTTTTT. Amino acids: CASSEALTGRVVSEKLFF. The chain carries TRBV6-1 and TRBJ1-4, with a weak D call TRBD1 (6 bases). In germline, CDR1 is MNHNS, CDR2 SASEGT. The CDR3 is 18 residues long. The V end lost 0 bases, the J end lost 7 bases, and 21 bases lay between the germline ends.

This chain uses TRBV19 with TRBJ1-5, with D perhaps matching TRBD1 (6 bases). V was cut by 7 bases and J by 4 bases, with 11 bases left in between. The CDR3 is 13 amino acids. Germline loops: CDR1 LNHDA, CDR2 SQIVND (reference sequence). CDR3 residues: CASKVRGNQPQHF. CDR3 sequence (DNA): TGTGCCAGTAAAGTAAGGGGGAATCAGCCCCAGCATTTT.

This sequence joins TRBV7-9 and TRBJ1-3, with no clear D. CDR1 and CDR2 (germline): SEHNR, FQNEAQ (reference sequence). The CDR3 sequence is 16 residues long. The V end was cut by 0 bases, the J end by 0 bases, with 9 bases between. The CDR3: CASSLARSISGNTIYF. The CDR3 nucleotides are TGTGCCAGCAGCTTAGCCAGGTCTATCTCTGGAAACACCATATATTTT.